This T cell receptor (beta chain) was identified during a study of blood T cells in healthy people across ages. Study outcomes and limitations: Comparison with aged donors showed that long-lived donors had more naive CD4+ cells and higher diversity.

The second PCR ran roughly 6 to 11 cycles with a sample-barcoded 5' primer and J-beta primers. Every single cDNA molecule received a tag from a template-switch adaptor with 12 random nucleotides. TCRdb called the 5' RACE reads again in MiXCR, with one record for every CDR3 protein. The sample gives under 700,000 distinct CDR3 sequences, around 24% of which show up once; 8.5% to 9.5% is in the top ten. The CDR3 runs 14 residues. The germline CDR1 and CDR2 sequences are SQVTM and ANQGSEA. V was trimmed by 4 bases and J by 4 bases, leaving 15 bases between them. Points on this clonotype: Its matching antigen is unknown.

These data also featured in a second study, about T cells of mothers and their children. As that report states: Over 8 million TCR beta CDR3 reads were obtained from each mother, and about 3 million from each child. Biologically related mothers and children overlapped slightly more than unrelated pairs, a non-significant difference.

Sample: blood. The source of this sequence is a boy between 10 and 17 years old in good health. The rearrangement joins TRBV29-1 to TRBJ2-3; perhaps D is TRBD1 or TRBD2 (5 bases each). CDR3 sequence reads: CSVVPRGSADTQYF. In nucleotides, the CDR3 is TGCAGCGTTGTTCCGAGGGGATCGGCAGATACGCAGTATTTT.